This is a list of T cell receptor beta chains from one sample in a study of blood T cell repertoires in COVID-19. Profiling relied on immunoSEQ multiplex PCR, and the TCRdb table lists in-frame clones only, not all of them. The sample shows 150,000 to 200,000 clones, around 79% of them seen only once. The sequenced material came from peripheral blood. These receptors were collected from a woman in her thirties or forties with COVID-19, enrolled during active disease. The CDR3 runs from the conserved cysteine through the conserved F or W. A D gene is named only where the DNA matches it firmly. Clone sizes are given selectively: once, few, many, or a class where the clone is expanded.

.	.	TRBV6-2/TRBV6-3	TRBJ1-2	CASSVGSPSYTF	TGTGCCAGCAGCGTAGGGAGCCCGTCTTACACCTTC
few	TRBD1	TRBV15	TRBJ2-7	CATSRDPGQNYEQYF	TGTGCCACCAGCAGAGACCCGGGACAGAACTACGAGCAGTACTTC
once	.	TRBV7-6	TRBJ2-2	CASSLPGLGGELFF	TGTGCCAGCAGCTTACCAGGGCTCGGCGGGGAGCTGTTTTTT
.	TRBD1	TRBV11-2	TRBJ2-3	CASSPHRDRGTSTDTQYF	TGTGCCAGCAGCCCCCACCGGGACAGAGGGACCAGCACAGATACGCAGTATTTT
.	.	TRBV2	TRBJ2-5	CASSDLGGGSKTQYF	TGTGCCAGCAGTGACTTAGGGGGTGGTTCGAAGACCCAGTACTTC
.	.	TRBV7-9	TRBJ2-7	CASSLEDNYEQYF	TGTGCCAGCAGCTTAGAGGACAACTACGAGCAGTACTTC
.	.	TRBV5-1	TRBJ1-1	CASSLATPSGTEAFF	TGCGCCAGCAGCTTGGCCACCCCTTCGGGCACTGAAGCTTTCTTT
.	.	TRBV30	TRBJ2-3	CAWSVGGRSTDTQYF	TGTGCCTGGAGTGTGGGGGGACGTAGCACAGATACGCAGTATTTT
.	.	TRBV18	TRBJ2-2	CASSPAANTGELFF	TGTGCCAGCTCACCAGCAGCGAACACCGGGGAGCTGTTTTTT
.	TRBD2	TRBV30	TRBJ2-7	CAWSSLAGGRLRRYEQYF	TGTGCCTGGAGTTCTCTAGCGGGAGGACGGCTTAGGCGTTACGAGCAGTACTTC
.	TRBD1	TRBV7-9	TRBJ2-4	CASSTLTGQNIQYF	TGTGCCAGCAGCACGTTGACAGGGCAAAACATTCAGTACTTC
few	TRBD2	TRBV5-1	TRBJ2-5	CASSLGLAYQETQYF	TGCGCCAGCAGCTTGGGACTAGCGTACCAAGAGACCCAGTACTTC
.	TRBD2	TRBV7-2	TRBJ2-7	CASSFGGGREYEQYF	TGTGCCAGCAGCTTTGGTGGCGGGAGGGAGTACGAGCAGTACTTC
once	.	TRBV25-1	TRBJ2-3	CASSDPGGSYTDTQYF	TGTGCCAGCAGTGACCCTGGGGGGAGCTACACAGATACGCAGTATTTT
.	TRBD1	TRBV10-3	TRBJ2-2	CAISERDRARSNTGELFF	TGTGCCATCAGTGAGAGGGACAGGGCTCGATCGAACACCGGGGAGCTGTTTTTT
.	.	TRBV9	TRBJ2-3	CASSVAGRGSTDTQYF	TGTGCCAGCAGCGTAGCTGGGAGGGGGAGCACAGATACGCAGTATTTT
.	.	TRBV5-1	TRBJ1-4	CASSLELNEKLFF	TGCGCCAGCAGCTTGGAACTTAATGAAAAACTGTTTTTT
.	TRBD1	TRBV19	TRBJ2-7	CASSRQGVAYF	TGTGCCAGTAGTCGGCAGGGGGTTGCGTACTTC
once	.	TRBV9	TRBJ2-2	CASSVTTQGRTGELFF	TGTGCCAGCAGCGTAACCACACAGGGACGAACCGGGGAGCTGTTTTTT
.	TRBD1	TRBV11-3	TRBJ2-7	CASSLPQPGQGSYEQYF	TGTGCCAGCAGCTTACCACAACCGGGACAGGGCTCCTACGAGCAGTACTTC
.	.	TRBV19	TRBJ2-7	CASSMQTSVRHEQYF	TGTGCCAGTAGTATGCAGACGAGCGTACGACACGAGCAGTACTTC
.	TRBD2	TRBV12-5	TRBJ2-3	CASGLATSGAADTQYF	TGTGCTAGTGGTTTAGCGACTAGCGGCGCCGCAGATACGCAGTATTTT
.	.	TRBV29-1	TRBJ1-2	CSVDRDFFGGYTF	TGCAGCGTCGACCGGGACTTCTTTGGGGGCTACACCTTC
.	.	TRBV19	TRBJ1-5	CASSPEGTRDQHF	TGTGCCAGTAGCCCTGAGGGGACAAGGGACCAGCATTTT
.	TRBD2	TRBV11-2	TRBJ2-1	CASSHTSGRTNEQFF	TGTGCCAGCAGCCATACTAGCGGGAGGACGAATGAGCAGTTCTTC
.	.	TRBV12-5	TRBJ1-1	CASGLVLSSDSHTEAFF	TGTGCTAGTGGTTTGGTACTCTCCTCCGACAGCCACACTGAAGCTTTCTTT
.	TRBD2	TRBV19	TRBJ2-3	CASSIGGGAIGTDTQYF	TGTGCCAGTAGTATTGGCGGGGGAGCAATCGGCACAGATACGCAGTATTTT
.	.	TRBV6-5	TRBJ1-5	CASSQGWGDQPQHF	TGTGCCAGCAGCCAGGGTTGGGGCGACCAGCCCCAGCATTTT
.	TRBD1	TRBV6-5	TRBJ2-7	CASTGQTNEQYF	TGTGCCAGCACGGGACAGACAAACGAGCAGTACTTC
.	.	TRBV7-2	TRBJ1-4	CASSLQTATNEKLFF	TGTGCCAGCAGCCTCCAGACAGCTACTAATGAAAAACTGTTTTTT
.	.	TRBV7-9	TRBJ1-4	CASSLEAGLNEKLFF	TGTGCCAGCAGCTTAGAGGCGGGGCTTAATGAAAAACTGTTTTTT
.	TRBD2	TRBV5-1	TRBJ2-1	CASSLTGGVYNEQFF	TGCGCCAGCAGCTTGACGGGAGGGGTCTACAATGAGCAGTTCTTC
.	.	TRBV7-9	TRBJ2-7	CASSLSGGVDEQYF	TGTGCCAGCAGCTTATCCGGCGGCGTCGACGAGCAGTACTTC
.	.	TRBV29-1	TRBJ1-1	CSAELDSEAFF	TGCAGCGCAGAATTAGACAGTGAAGCTTTCTTT
.	.	TRBV5-1	TRBJ1-1	CASSFRGTEAFF	TGCGCCAGCAGCTTCAGGGGCACTGAAGCTTTCTTT
.	TRBD1	TRBV18	TRBJ1-1	CASSPATGKNTEAFF	TGTGCCAGCTCACCCGCGACAGGGAAGAACACTGAAGCTTTCTTT
.	.	TRBV7-2	TRBJ1-5	CASSPRVGNQPQHF	TGTGCCAGCAGCCCCAGGGTAGGCAATCAGCCCCAGCATTTT
.	TRBD1	TRBV9	TRBJ2-6	CASSPDRAGANVLTF	TGTGCCAGCAGCCCGGACAGGGCTGGGGCCAACGTCCTGACTTTC
.	.	TRBV7-9	TRBJ2-5	CASSLGAGDETQYF	TGTGCCAGCAGCTTAGGTGCAGGGGATGAGACCCAGTACTTC
many	TRBD1	TRBV29-1	TRBJ2-3	CSVDRTGSGNTDTQYF	TGCAGCGTTGATCGGACAGGGTCTGGGAACACAGATACGCAGTATTTT
.	TRBD1	TRBV5-1	TRBJ1-4	CASSIRQGPTNEKLFF	TGCGCCAGCAGCATCCGACAGGGCCCAACTAATGAAAAACTGTTTTTT
.	.	TRBV24-1	TRBJ2-7	CATRVQGNEQYF	TGTGCCACCAGGGTCCAGGGAAACGAGCAGTACTTC
.	TRBD1	TRBV11-2	TRBJ1-6	CASTKNKILGTAYNSPLHF	TGTGCCAGCACCAAAAACAAAATACTCGGGACAGCCTATAATTCACCCCTCCACTTT
.	.	TRBV19	TRBJ1-3	CASSISAGASGNTIYF	TGTGCCAGTAGTATTTCAGCGGGGGCCTCTGGAAACACCATATATTTT
.	.	TRBV21-1	TRBJ1-4	CASSIMKMFQIAGLRKTVF	TGTGCCAGCAGCATCATGAAGATGTTTCAAATAGCAGGGCTGAGAAAAACTGTTTTT
.	.	TRBV4-1	TRBJ1-2	CASSQDQVQSGGYTF	TGCGCCAGCAGCCAAGATCAAGTGCAATCGGGGGGCTACACCTTC
few	TRBD1	TRBV6-2/TRBV6-3	TRBJ2-3	CASSFPQGLFADTQYF	TGTGCCAGCAGTTTCCCACAGGGGTTGTTTGCAGATACGCAGTATTTT
.	.	TRBV29-1	TRBJ1-4	CSVRGLHEKLFF	TGCAGCGTCAGGGGCTTACATGAAAAACTGTTTTTT
.	TRBD2	TRBV19	TRBJ2-7	CASSIDTWTSGTYEQYF	TGTGCCAGTAGTATAGACACCTGGACTAGCGGGACCTACGAGCAGTACTTC
.	TRBD2	TRBV11-2	TRBJ2-6	CASSLGTSANSGANVLTF	TGTGCCAGCAGCTTAGGGACTAGCGCTAACTCTGGGGCCAACGTCCTGACTTTC
.	TRBD1	TRBV6-5	TRBJ2-7	CASTVTGGSRYEQYF	TGTGCCAGCACCGTGACAGGGGGATCGAGATACGAGCAGTACTTC